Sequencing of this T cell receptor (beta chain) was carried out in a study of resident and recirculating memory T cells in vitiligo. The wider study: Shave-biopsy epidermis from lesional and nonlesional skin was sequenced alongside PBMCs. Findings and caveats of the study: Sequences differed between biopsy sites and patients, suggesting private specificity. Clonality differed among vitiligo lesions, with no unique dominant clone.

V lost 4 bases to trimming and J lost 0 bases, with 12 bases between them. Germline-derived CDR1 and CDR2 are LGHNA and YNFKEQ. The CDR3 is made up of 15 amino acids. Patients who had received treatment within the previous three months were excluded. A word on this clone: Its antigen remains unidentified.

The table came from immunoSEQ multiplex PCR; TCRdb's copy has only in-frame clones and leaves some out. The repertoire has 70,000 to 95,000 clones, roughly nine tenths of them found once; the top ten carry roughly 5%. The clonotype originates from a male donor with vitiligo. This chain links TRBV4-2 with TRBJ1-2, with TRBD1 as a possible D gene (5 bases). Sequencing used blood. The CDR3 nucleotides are TGTGCCAGCAGCCGCGCCAGGGATCCTAACTATGGCTACACCTTC. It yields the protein CASSRARDPNYGYTF.